Listed here are 14 T cell receptor beta chains from one sample, sequenced in a study of blood T cells in healthy people across ages. Sample-barcoded 5' priming and a J-beta primer mix drove a second PCR of roughly 7 to 11 cycles. Using its own MiXCR run on the 5' RACE reads, TCRdb lists one record per CDR3 protein. The sample lists about 1.6 million distinct CDR3 sequences, roughly a third seen once, with roughly 10% in the top ten. The material sequenced was blood. The receptors here all came from a woman aged 30 to 39 in good health.

V is TRBV7-9 and J is TRBJ2-1; tentatively, D is TRBD1 (6 bases). Per the germline V gene, CDR1 is SEHNR and CDR2 is FQNEAQ (reference sequence). The V end was cut by 3 bases, the J end by 2 bases, with 11 bases between. The CDR3 has 15 residues. DNA for the CDR3: TGTGCCAGCAGCTTTCACAGGGAACCCTACAATGAGCAGTTCTTC. Translating it yields CASSFHREPYNEQFF.

This clonotype was picked up many times. The chain carries TRBV29-1 and TRBJ2-7; 7 nucleotides line up with TRBD2. Germline values: CDR1 SQVTM, CDR2 ANQGSEA. The length of the CDR3 is 12 residues. The junction had 7 bases not matched to a gene; V was cut back by 6 bases and J by 5 bases. CDR3 sequence: CSVWGGFNEQYF. The CDR3 coding sequence is TGCAGCGTCTGGGGAGGGTTCAACGAGCAGTACTTC.

The rearrangement joins TRBV12-3 or TRBV12-4 to TRBJ2-5, with no clear D. V was trimmed by 7 bases and J by 5 bases, leaving 14 bases between them. This CDR3 is 13 amino acids long. CDR3 in amino acids: CASTHRSAETQYF. CDR3 sequence (DNA): TGTGCCAGCACCCACCGCTCCGCGGAGACCCAGTACTTC.

This sequence joins TRBV5-1 and TRBJ1-6; possibly TRBD1 for D (5 bases). CDR1 is SGHRS, CDR2 YFSETQ, per germline. CDR3 size: 14 residues. V lost 6 bases, J lost 7 bases, and 14 bases lay in between. The CDR3 sequence is CASKDQGSNSPLHF. The CDR3 DNA sequence: TGCGCCAGCAAGGACCAGGGTTCGAATTCACCCCTCCACTTT.

This clonotype was recorded at least ten times. V usage is TRBV28 and J usage is TRBJ2-1; 8 nucleotides agree with TRBD2. There are 16 residues in the CDR3. Losses at the gene ends were 1 base for V and 2 bases for J; bases not matched to a gene: 4. The germline gives CDR1 MDHEN, CDR2 SYDVKM. In DNA form, the CDR3 reads TGTGCCAGCAGTTTATTATCCGGGAGGGCCTACAATGAGCAGTTCTTC. Translating gives CASSLLSGRAYNEQFF.

Many counts were recorded for this clonotype. CDR3 amino acids: CASGPSGSYNEQFF. CDR3 nucleotide sequence: TGTGCTAGTGGTCCCTCAGGGTCTTACAATGAGCAGTTCTTC. The chain has TRBV12-5 and TRBJ2-1, with D possibly matching TRBD1 (5 bases). The germline V gene encodes CDR1 LGHNT and CDR2 FRNRAP. The V end was cut by 5 bases, the J end by 4 bases, with 12 bases between. The CDR3 consists of 14 residues.

This clonotype appeared many times. The genes are TRBV19 and TRBJ2-1, with 9 positions matching TRBD1. CDR1 and CDR2 from the germline V gene are LNHDA and SQIVND (reference sequence). V was pared by 7 bases and J by 3 bases, with 4 bases of the junction left unmatched. The CDR3 consists of 14 residues. CDR3 amino acids: CASTPGQGYNEQFF. For the CDR3, the DNA is TGTGCCAGTACCCCGGGACAGGGCTACAATGAGCAGTTCTTC.

The J gene is TRBJ2-7, the V gene TRBV6-5; 11 bases are shared with TRBD1. Unmatched junction bases numbered 5, after V lost 2 bases and J lost 2 bases. There are 16 residues in the CDR3. The germline V gene encodes CDR1 MNHEY and CDR2 SVGAGI. CDR3 residues: CASSYQGQGVPYEQYF. The CDR3 bases are TGTGCCAGCAGTTACCAGGGACAGGGGGTACCCTACGAGCAGTACTTC.

The chain links TRBV20-1 to TRBJ1-2, with a tentative D call TRBD1 (5 bases). This CDR3 has 15 amino acids. V was trimmed by 0 bases and J by 0 bases, leaving 11 bases between them. Germline assignment: CDR1 DFQATT and CDR2 SNEGSKA (reference sequence). This CDR3 reads CSARDREDANYGYTF. CDR3 DNA: TGCAGTGCTAGAGACAGGGAGGATGCTAACTATGGCTACACCTTC.

About this clonotype itself: This may be a read error: a much more frequent sequence differs by one nucleotide. J is TRBJ2-5 and V is TRBV20-1; weak D call: TRBD1 (6 bases). Germline V gene sequence: CDR1 DFQATT, CDR2 SNEGSKA (reference sequence). Deletions cut 0 bases from V and 2 bases from J, with 16 bases between. The CDR3 has 16 residues. The CDR3 sequence: CSARDLGDTTQETQYF. CDR3 nucleotides: TGCAGTGCTAGAGATCTCGGGGACACCACGCAAGAGACCCAGTACTTC.

This clonotype has more than one count but fewer than ten. The gene calls are TRBV28 and TRBJ2-3, with D perhaps TRBD1 (6 bases). The V gene's germline CDR1 is MDHEN and CDR2 SYDVKM. V was shortened by 8 bases and J by 11 bases, with 20 bases between the two germline ends. The CDR3 contains 13 residues. This CDR3 reads CASGLPQTGEQYF. CDR3 in DNA: TGTGCCAGCGGCTTACCCCAGACAGGCGAGCAGTATTTT.

Points on this clonotype: An end of the junction does not agree with germline; a read error may underlie this. The chain carries TRBV12-3 or TRBV12-4 and TRBJ2-1; TRBD2 matches at 8 bases. The CDR3 is made up of 16 amino acids. The CDR3 here is CATSDLGRGAYNEQFF. The DNA for the CDR3 is TGTGCCACCAGTGATTTAGGGCGGGGGGCCTACAATGAGCAGTTCTTC.

This clonotype was picked up a small number of times. The chain uses TRBV6-4 and TRBJ2-5; 7 bases align to TRBD1. This CDR3 is built from 16 residues. From germline, CDR1 is MRHNA and CDR2 SNTAGT. J gave up 1 base and V 7 bases, and 12 bases lay outside the gene matches. CDR3 protein: CASNLLGGDTQETQYF. The CDR3 region has the DNA TGTGCCAGCAACCTTTTAGGGGGCGACACCCAAGAGACCCAGTACTTC.

The genes are TRBV10-3 and TRBJ2-7; no clear D gene. The length of the CDR3 is 12 residues. CDR1 and CDR2 (germline): ENHRY, SYGVKD. The germline V and J ends were trimmed by 6 bases and 3 bases, with 9 bases remaining between them. Here the CDR3 DNA reads TGTGCCATCAGCCCTGATCGCTACGAGCAGTACTTC. Residues: CAISPDRYEQYF.